Given below is one T cell receptor beta chain in context. This record comes from a study of molecular identifiers for immune sequencing clone quantification. TCRdb re-analysed the PCR reads in MiXCR, keeping a single row per CDR3 protein. The repertoire holds approximately 550,000 distinct CDR3 sequences, with over 20% as singletons. V lost 3 bases to trimming and J lost 7 bases; unmatched junction nucleotides: 6. Germline CDR1 is LGHNA and CDR2 is YSLEER. The CDR3 totals 14 residues. The source of this sequence is a human donor in good health. Some libraries in this study had Jurkat cell RNA spiked in. The rearrangement joins TRBV4-3 to TRBJ2-7; 10 bases map to TRBD2. Sample: naive CD8+ T cells from blood, with Jurkat cell RNA spiked in. Documented subset: FACS-sorted CD8+CD4-CCR7+CD45RA+ naive T cells. CDR3 region: CASSQVAGGLEQYF. As DNA, the CDR3 is TGCGCCAGCAGCCAGGTAGCGGGGGGTCTTGAGCAGTACTTC.